In this sample, the clone carrying this T cell receptor beta chain turned up many times. Antigen: not known. This specimen comes from a study of CD8 T cells in ankylosing spondylitis. The germline V gene has CDR1 SEHNR and CDR2 FQNEAQ (reference sequence). This CDR3 is built from 13 residues. V shed 8 bases, J shed 3 bases, and the junction held 3 bases outside the gene matches. Construction of TCR beta libraries was performed using quantitative 5'-RACE with molecular barcodes. One entry per CDR3 protein results from TCRdb running MiXCR on the 5' RACE reads. The sample holds tens of thousands of distinct CDR3 sequences, over 5% seen once. The study, taken as a whole, reports: Disease-linked clones were found to be CD8+ and relatively rare in peripheral blood.

This receptor was identified in a male donor with ankylosing spondylitis. Sequencing used synovial fluid, either unsorted or a sorted T cell fraction (not recorded which). V gene TRBV7-9 combines with J gene TRBJ2-1; TRBD1 matches at 8 bases. The CDR3 nucleotides are TGTGCCAGCGGACAGGGCATCTACAATGAGCAGTTCTTC. Protein product: CASGQGIYNEQFF.